In its sample, the clone carrying this TCR beta chain was seen once. V lost 7 bases, J lost 1 base, and 5 bases lay in between. This CDR3 is 11 amino acids long. Germline CDR1 is SNHLY and CDR2 is FYNNEI. Per the original methods: Nucleated cell number was recorded as an estimate derived from reference gene primer amplification. Clones were sequenced by immunoSEQ multiplex PCR, and TCRdb holds only the in-frame ones, with some missing. V, J and clone size are those of that table, while D and trimming were read from the DNA. The data contain hundreds of thousands of clones, 85% of them seen just once; the ten biggest clones take up roughly 4.6%. This sample was included in a study of blood T cell repertoires in COVID-19. Study in general: Italy, Spain and the United States were the sources of the convalescent and acute COVID-19 samples.

Material for sequencing was peripheral blood. V and J are TRBV2 and TRBJ2-7; D call uncertain. The receptor was derived from a man aged 50-60 years with active or convalescent COVID-19. CDR3 sequence: CASTLSYEQYF. CDR3 sequence (DNA): TGTGCCAGCACACTTTCCTACGAGCAGTACTTC.